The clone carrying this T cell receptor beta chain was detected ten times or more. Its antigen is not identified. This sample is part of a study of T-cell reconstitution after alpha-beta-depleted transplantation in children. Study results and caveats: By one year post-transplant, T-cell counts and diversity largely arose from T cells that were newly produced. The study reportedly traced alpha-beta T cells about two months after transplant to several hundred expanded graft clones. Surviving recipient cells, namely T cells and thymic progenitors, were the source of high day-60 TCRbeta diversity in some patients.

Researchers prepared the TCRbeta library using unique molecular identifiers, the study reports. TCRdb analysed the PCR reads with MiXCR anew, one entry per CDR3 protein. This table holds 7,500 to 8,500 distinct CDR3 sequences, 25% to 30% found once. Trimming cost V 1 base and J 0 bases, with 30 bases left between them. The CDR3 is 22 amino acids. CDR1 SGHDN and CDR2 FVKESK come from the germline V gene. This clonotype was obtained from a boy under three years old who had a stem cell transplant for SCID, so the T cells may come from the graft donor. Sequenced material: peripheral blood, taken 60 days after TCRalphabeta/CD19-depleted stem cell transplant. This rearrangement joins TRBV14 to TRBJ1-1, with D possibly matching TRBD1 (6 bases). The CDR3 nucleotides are TGTGCCAGCAGCCAAGCCTACACAGGGTTTGGGAGAGGTTACCAAATGAACACTGAAGCTTTCTTT. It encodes CASSQAYTGFGRGYQMNTEAFF.